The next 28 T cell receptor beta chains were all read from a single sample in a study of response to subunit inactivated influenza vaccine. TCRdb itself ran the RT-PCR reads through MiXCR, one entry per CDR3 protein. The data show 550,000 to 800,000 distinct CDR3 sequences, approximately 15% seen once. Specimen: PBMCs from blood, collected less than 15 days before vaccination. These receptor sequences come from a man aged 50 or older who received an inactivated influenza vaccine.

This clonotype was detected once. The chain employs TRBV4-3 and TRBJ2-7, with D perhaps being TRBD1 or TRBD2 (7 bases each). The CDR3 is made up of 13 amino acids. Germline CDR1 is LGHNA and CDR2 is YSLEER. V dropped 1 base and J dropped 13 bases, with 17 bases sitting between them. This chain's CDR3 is CASSQATGEGEYF. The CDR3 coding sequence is TGCGCCAGCAGCCAAGCAACAGGGGAGGGAGAATACTTC.

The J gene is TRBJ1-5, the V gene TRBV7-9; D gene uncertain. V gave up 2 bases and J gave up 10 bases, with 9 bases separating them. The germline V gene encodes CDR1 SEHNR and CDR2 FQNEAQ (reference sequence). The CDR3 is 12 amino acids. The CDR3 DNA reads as TGTGCCAGCAGCTTAACTGGGCTCCCCCAGCATTTT. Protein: CASSLTGLPQHF.

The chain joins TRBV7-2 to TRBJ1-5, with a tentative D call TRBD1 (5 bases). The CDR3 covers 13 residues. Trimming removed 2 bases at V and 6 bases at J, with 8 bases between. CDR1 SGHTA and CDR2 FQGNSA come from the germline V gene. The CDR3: CASSLNGAQPQHF. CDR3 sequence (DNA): TGTGCCAGCAGCTTAAATGGGGCTCAGCCCCAGCATTTT.

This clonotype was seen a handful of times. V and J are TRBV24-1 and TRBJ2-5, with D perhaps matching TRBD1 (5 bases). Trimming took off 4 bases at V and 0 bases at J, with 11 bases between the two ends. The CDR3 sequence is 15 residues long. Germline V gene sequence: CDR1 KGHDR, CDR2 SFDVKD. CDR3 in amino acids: CATSDPQDYQETQYF. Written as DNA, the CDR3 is TGTGCCACCAGTGACCCACAGGATTACCAAGAGACCCAGTACTTC.

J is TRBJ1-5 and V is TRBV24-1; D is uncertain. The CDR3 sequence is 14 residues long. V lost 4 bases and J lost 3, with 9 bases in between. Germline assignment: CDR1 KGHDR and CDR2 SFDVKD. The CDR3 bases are TGTGCCACCAGTGACGCCGGCTTCAATCAGCCCCAGCATTTT. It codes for CATSDAGFNQPQHF.

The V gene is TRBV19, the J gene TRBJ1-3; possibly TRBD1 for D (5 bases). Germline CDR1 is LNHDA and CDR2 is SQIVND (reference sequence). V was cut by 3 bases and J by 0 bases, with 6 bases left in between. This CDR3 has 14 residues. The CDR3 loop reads CASSIDSSGNTIYF. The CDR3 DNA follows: TGTGCCAGTAGTATTGACAGCTCTGGAAACACCATATATTTT.

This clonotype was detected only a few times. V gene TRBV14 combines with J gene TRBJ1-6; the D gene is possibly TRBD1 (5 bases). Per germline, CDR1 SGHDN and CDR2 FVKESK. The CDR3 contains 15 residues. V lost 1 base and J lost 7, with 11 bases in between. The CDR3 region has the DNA TGTGCCAGCAGCCAAGTTACAGGATCGAATTCACCCCTCCACTTT. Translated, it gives CASSQVTGSNSPLHF.

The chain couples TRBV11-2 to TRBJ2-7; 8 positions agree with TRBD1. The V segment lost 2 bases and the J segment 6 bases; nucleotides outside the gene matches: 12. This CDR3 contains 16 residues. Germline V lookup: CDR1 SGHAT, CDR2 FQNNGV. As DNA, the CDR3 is TGTGCCAGCAGCTTATGGGGACAGGCCTCCTTTGGCGAGCAGTACTTC. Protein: CASSLWGQASFGEQYF.

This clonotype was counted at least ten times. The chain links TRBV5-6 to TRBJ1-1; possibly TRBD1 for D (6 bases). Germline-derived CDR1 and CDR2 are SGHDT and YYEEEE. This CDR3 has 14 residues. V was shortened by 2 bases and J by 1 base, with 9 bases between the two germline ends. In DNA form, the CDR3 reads TGTGCCAGCAGCTTACCGGGGGCGAACACTGAAGCTTTCTTT. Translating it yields CASSLPGANTEAFF.

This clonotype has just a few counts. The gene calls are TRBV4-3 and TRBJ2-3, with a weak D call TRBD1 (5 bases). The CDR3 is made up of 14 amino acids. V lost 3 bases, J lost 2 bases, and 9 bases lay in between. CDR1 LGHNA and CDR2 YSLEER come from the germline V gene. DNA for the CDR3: TGCGCCAGCAGCCAGCGACAGCTCACAGATACGCAGTATTTT. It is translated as CASSQRQLTDTQYF.

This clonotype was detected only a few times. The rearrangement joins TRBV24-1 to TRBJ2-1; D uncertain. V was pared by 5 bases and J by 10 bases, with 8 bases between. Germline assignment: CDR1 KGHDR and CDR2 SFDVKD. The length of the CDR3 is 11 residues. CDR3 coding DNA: TGTGCCACCAGTGTCAGCCGGGAGCAGTTCTTC. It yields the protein CATSVSREQFF.

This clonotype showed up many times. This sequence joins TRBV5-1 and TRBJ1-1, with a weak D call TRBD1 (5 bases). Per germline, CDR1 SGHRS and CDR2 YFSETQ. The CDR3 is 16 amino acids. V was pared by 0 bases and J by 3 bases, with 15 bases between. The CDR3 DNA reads TGCGCCAGCAGCTTGGAATCCGGGGGTGCGGACACTGAAGCTTTCTTT. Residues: CASSLESGGADTEAFF. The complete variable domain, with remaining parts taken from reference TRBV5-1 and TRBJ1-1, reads KAGVTQTPRYLIKTRGQQVTLSCSPISGHRSVSWYQQTPGQGLQFLFEYFSETQRNKGNFPGRFSGRQFSNSRSEMNVSTLELGDSALYLCASSLESGGADTEAFFGQGTRLTVV.

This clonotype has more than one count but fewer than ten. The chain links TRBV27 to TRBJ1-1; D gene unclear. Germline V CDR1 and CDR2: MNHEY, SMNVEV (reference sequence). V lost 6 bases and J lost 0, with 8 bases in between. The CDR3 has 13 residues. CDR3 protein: CASRDVMNTEAFF. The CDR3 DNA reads TGTGCCAGCAGGGACGTCATGAACACTGAAGCTTTCTTT.

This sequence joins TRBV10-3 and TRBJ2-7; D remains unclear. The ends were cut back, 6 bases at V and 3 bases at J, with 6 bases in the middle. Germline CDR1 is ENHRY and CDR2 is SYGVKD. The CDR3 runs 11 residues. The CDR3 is CAISVNYEQYF. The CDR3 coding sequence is TGTGCCATCAGCGTCAACTACGAGCAGTACTTC.

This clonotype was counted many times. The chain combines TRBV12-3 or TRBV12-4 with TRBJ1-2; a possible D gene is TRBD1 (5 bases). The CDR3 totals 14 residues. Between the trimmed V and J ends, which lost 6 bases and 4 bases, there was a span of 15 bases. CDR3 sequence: CASSLRRGSYGYTF. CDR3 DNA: TGTGCCAGCAGCCTGCGGCGGGGCAGCTATGGCTACACCTTC.

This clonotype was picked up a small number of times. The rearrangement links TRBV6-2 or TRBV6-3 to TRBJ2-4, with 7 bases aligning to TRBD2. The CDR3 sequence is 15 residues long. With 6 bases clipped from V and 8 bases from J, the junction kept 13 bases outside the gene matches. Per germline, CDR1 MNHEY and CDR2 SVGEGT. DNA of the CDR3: TGTGCCAGCAGGTTGGGCGCGGGAGAATTGGACATTCAGTACTTC. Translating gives CASRLGAGELDIQYF.

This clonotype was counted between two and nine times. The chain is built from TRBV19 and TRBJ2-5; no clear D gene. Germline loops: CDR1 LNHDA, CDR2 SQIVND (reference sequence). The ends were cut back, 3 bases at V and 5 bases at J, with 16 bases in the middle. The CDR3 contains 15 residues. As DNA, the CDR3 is TGTGCCAGTAGTATCCTAGGCCCTCGTACGGAGACCCAGTACTTC. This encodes CASSILGPRTETQYF.

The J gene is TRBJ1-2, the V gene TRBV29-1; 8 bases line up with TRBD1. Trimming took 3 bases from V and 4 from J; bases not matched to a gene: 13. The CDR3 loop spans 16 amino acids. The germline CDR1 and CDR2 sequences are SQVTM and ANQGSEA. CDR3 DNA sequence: TGCAGCGTTGACCCGACAGGGGCAAGTTCCGGCTATGGCTACACCTTC. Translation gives CSVDPTGASSGYGYTF.

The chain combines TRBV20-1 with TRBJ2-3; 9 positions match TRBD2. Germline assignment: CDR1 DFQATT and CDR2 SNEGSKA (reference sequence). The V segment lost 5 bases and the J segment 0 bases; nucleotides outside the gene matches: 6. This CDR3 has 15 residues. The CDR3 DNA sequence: TGCAGTGCTGCTCCCGGGACTAGCAGCACAGATACGCAGTATTTT. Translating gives CSAAPGTSSTDTQYF.

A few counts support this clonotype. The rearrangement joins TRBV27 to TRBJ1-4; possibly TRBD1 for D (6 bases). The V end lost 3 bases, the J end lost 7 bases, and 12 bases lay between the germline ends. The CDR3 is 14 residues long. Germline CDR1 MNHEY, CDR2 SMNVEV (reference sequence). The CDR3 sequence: CASSFGGGSEKLFF. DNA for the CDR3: TGTGCCAGCAGTTTCGGGGGGGGCAGTGAAAAACTGTTTTTT.

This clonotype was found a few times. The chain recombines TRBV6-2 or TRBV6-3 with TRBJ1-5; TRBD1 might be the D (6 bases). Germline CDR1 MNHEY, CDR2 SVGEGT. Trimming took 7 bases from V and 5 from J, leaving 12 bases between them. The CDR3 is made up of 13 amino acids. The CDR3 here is CASTDSRYQPQHF. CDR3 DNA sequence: TGTGCCAGCACGGACAGCCGGTATCAGCCCCAGCATTTT.

CDR3 loop: CASSDPPLSNNEQFF. The CDR3 DNA sequence: TGTGCCAGCAGCGATCCTCCCTTAAGTAACAATGAGCAGTTCTTC. The V call is TRBV28, the J call TRBJ2-1; no clear D. CDR3 length: 15 residues. Germline values: CDR1 MDHEN, CDR2 SYDVKM. Trimming stripped 6 bases from V and 5 bases from J, with 17 bases between. Together with reference TRBV28 and TRBJ2-1, the CDR3 gives the full variable domain: DVKVTQSSRYLVKRTGEKVFLECVQDMDHENMFWYRQDPGLGLRLIYFSYDVKMKEKGDIPEGYSVSREKKERFSLILESASTNQTSMYLCASSDPPLSNNEQFFGPGTRLTVL.

The CDR3 region is CASSQDRGMAEAFF. In nucleotides, the CDR3 is TGCGCCAGCAGCCAAGATAGAGGGATGGCTGAAGCTTTCTTT. This chain connects TRBV4-3 to TRBJ1-1; D gene ambiguous. Germline assignment: CDR1 LGHNA and CDR2 YSLEER. This CDR3 has 14 amino acids. V was trimmed by 0 bases and J by 6 bases, leaving 11 bases between them.

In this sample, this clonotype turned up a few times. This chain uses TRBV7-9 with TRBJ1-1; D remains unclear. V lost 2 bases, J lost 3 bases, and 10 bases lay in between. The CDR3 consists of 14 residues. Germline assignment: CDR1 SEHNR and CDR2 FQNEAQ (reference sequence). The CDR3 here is CASSLPRSDTEAFF. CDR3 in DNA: TGTGCCAGCAGCTTACCCCGCTCGGACACTGAAGCTTTCTTT.

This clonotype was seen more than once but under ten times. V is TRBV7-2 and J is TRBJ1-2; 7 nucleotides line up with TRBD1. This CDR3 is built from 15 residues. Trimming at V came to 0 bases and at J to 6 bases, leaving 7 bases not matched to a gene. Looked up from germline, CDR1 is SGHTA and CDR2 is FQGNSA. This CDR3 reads CASSLARGRVDGYTF. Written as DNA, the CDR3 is TGTGCCAGCAGCTTAGCGAGGGGGCGCGTCGATGGCTACACCTTC. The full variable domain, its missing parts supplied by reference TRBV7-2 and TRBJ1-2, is GAGVSQSPSNKVTEKGKDVELRCDPISGHTALYWYRQSLGQGLEFLIYFQGNSAPDKSGLPSDRFSAERTGGSVSTLTIQRTQQEDSAVYLCASSLARGRVDGYTFGSGTRLTVV.

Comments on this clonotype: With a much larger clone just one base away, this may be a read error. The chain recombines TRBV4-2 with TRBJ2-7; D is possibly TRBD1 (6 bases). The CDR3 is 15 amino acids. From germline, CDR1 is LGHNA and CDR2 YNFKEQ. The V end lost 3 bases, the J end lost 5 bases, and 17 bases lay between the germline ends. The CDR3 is CASSHTGYNLNEQYF. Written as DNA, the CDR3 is TGTGCCAGCAGCCACACAGGGTATAATCTCAACGAGCAGTACTTC.

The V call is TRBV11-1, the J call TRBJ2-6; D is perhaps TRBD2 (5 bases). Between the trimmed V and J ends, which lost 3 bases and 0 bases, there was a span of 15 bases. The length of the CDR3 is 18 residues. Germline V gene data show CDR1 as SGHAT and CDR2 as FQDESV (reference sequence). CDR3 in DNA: TGTGCCAGCAGCTTTTCGGGGTTTGTCACCTCTGGGGCCAACGTCCTGACTTTC. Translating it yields CASSFSGFVTSGANVLTF.

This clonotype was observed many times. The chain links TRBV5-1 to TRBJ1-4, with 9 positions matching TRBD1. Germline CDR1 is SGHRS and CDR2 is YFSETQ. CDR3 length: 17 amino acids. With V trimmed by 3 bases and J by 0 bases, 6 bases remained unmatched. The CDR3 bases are TGCGCCAGCAGCTCGGGACAGGGACCGTCAACTAATGAAAAACTGTTTTTT. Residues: CASSSGQGPSTNEKLFF.